These T cell receptor beta chains were read from a single sample in a study of OX40 agonist ivuxolimab in advanced cancers. Sequenced by immunoSEQ multiplex PCR; TCRdb stores in-frame clones only, minus some. The table records approximately 87,000 clones, roughly 90% of them present only once. This specimen consisted of CD4+ or CD8+ T cells sorted from blood, obtained in a trial of the OX40 agonist ivuxolimab. These receptors came from an adult with an advanced solid tumor such as melanoma, head and neck, liver or kidney cancer. CDR3s include the opening cysteine and the closing phenylalanine or tryptophan. D genes are given only for firm matches. Clone size, where shown, is once, few, many, or a class for clones that have expanded.

TRBD2 TRBJ2-1 TRBV19 . CASSIGTSGRYEQFF TGTGCCAGTAGTATAGGAACTAGCGGGAGGTATGAGCAGTTCTTC
. TRBJ1-4 TRBV27 . CASSPKYREEVEKLFF TGTGCCAGCAGTCCAAAATACAGGGAAGAGGTTGAAAAACTGTTTTTT
TRBD1 TRBJ2-7 TRBV29-1 . CSVEGGDRVYEQYF TGCAGCGTTGAAGGGGGTGACAGGGTCTACGAGCAGTACTTC
. TRBJ1-5 TRBV5-1 . CASSSGSGFNQPQHF TGCGCCAGCAGCTCAGGGTCAGGGTTCAATCAGCCCCAGCATTTT
. TRBJ1-1 TRBV4-1 . CASSQGAGFTEAFF TGCGCCAGCAGCCAAGGAGCGGGATTTACTGAAGCTTTCTTT
. TRBJ2-7 TRBV10-1 . CASSESKQGFPYEQYF TGCGCCAGCAGTGAGTCAAAGCAGGGGTTTCCTTACGAGCAGTACTTC
. TRBJ1-6 TRBV6-5 . CASSYDSSYNSPLHF TGTGCCAGCAGTTACGACAGCAGCTATAATTCACCCCTCCACTTT
. TRBJ2-7 TRBV29-1 . CSARTDPYEQYF TGCAGCGCTAGGACAGACCCCTACGAGCAGTACTTC
TRBD1 TRBJ2-1 TRBV6-6 . CASNPDRDNEQFF TGTGCCAGCAACCCGGACAGGGACAATGAGCAGTTCTTC
TRBD1 TRBJ1-5 TRBV9 . CASSLGTGGPQPQHF TGTGCCAGCAGCCTCGGGACAGGGGGCCCTCAGCCCCAGCATTTT
. TRBJ2-7 TRBV7-9 . CAAGVGLGTGEQYF TGTGCCGCAGGGGTGGGCCTGGGCACAGGCGAGCAGTACTTC
. TRBJ1-5 TRBV27 . CASSLSGRLTRAQPQHF TGTGCCAGCAGTTTATCGGGTCGTCTGACGAGGGCTCAGCCCCAGCATTTT
. TRBJ2-7 TRBV29-1 . CSVVATSPSYEQYF TGCAGCGTTGTGGCCACCTCACCCTCCTACGAGCAGTACTTC
. TRBJ1-1 TRBV10-1 . CATSTGGRYTEAFF TGCGCCACCAGCACCGGTGGTAGGTACACTGAAGCTTTCTTT
TRBD2 TRBJ2-7 TRBV27 . CASRANSGLAYEQYF TGTGCCAGCAGGGCCAATAGCGGGTTAGCCTACGAGCAGTACTTC
. TRBJ2-1 TRBV7-8 . CASSLEGLSSYNEQFF TGTGCCAGCAGCTTAGAGGGGCTTAGCTCCTACAATGAGCAGTTCTTC
. TRBJ2-5 TRBV28 . CASSQRGDQETQYF TGTGCCAGCAGTCAAAGAGGGGACCAAGAGACCCAGTACTTC
. TRBJ2-1 TRBV19 . CASSIAAGVYNEQFF TGTGCCAGTAGTATAGCCGCCGGCGTATACAATGAGCAGTTCTTC
TRBD1 TRBJ1-2 TRBV19 once CASGPGGQGYGYTF TGTGCCAGTGGTCCGGGGGGACAGGGCTATGGCTACACCTTC
. TRBJ2-7 TRBV4-1 . CASSQVLSAYEQYF TGCGCCAGCAGCCAAGTACTCTCGGCCTACGAGCAGTACTTC
. TRBJ2-1 TRBV14 . CASSIGTYNEQFF TGTGCCAGCAGCATCGGGACCTACAATGAGCAGTTCTTC
. TRBJ1-1 TRBV7-9 . CASSLGGEAFF TGTGCCAGCAGCTTAGGGGGGGAGGCTTTCTTT
. TRBJ2-3 TRBV9 . CATRDLYTDTQYF TGTGCCACCCGTGACTTATACACAGATACGCAGTATTTT
TRBD1 TRBJ2-5 TRBV4-3 . CASSQGSQTGSETQYF TGCGCCAGCAGCCAAGGTAGTCAGACAGGGTCAGAGACCCAGTACTTC
. TRBJ1-3 TRBV19 . CASTGAFNTIYF TGTGCCAGTACGGGAGCCTTTAACACCATATATTTT
. TRBJ2-7 TRBV29-1 . CSVDGVGASYEQYF TGCAGCGTTGATGGGGTAGGGGCCAGCTACGAGCAGTACTTC
. TRBJ2-2 TRBV19 . CASRMGVNTGELFF TGTGCCAGTAGGATGGGGGTGAACACCGGGGAGCTGTTTTTT
TRBD1 TRBJ1-5 TRBV6-1 . CASSGDRGRQSQHF TGTGCCAGCAGTGGAGACAGGGGGAGACAGTCCCAGCATTTT
TRBD1 TRBJ2-3 TRBV4-1 once CASSQRGQGSTDTQYF TGCGCCAGCAGCCAGCGGGGACAGGGGTCCACAGATACGCAGTATTTT
. TRBJ2-3 TRBV5-1 . CASSLAGSPDTQYF TGCGCCAGCAGCTTGGCGGGGAGCCCAGATACGCAGTATTTT
. TRBJ1-2 TRBV27 . CASRGTEAYGYTF TGTGCCAGCAGGGGGACCGAAGCGTATGGCTACACCTTC
. TRBJ2-2 TRBV7-8 once CASSSRYTGELFF TGTGCCAGCAGCTCCCGCTACACCGGGGAGCTGTTTTTT
. TRBJ2-3 TRBV5-4 . CASSSITDTQYF TGTGCCAGCAGCTCCATCACAGATACGCAGTATTTT
TRBD1 TRBJ1-2 TRBV27 . CASSYTGQDNYGYTF TGTGCCAGCAGTTATACGGGACAGGATAACTATGGCTACACCTTC
. TRBJ2-7 TRBV5-1 . CASSTRGGDEQYF TGCGCCAGCAGCACACGAGGGGGGGACGAGCAGTACTTC
. TRBJ2-2 TRBV21-1 . CASSKKGGATGELFF TGTGCCAGCAGCAAAAAAGGGGGTGCAACCGGGGAGCTGTTTTTT
TRBD2 TRBJ2-5 TRBV5-1 . CASSVGTSGTQETQYF TGCGCCAGCAGCGTCGGGACTAGCGGGACCCAAGAGACCCAGTACTTC
. TRBJ2-7 TRBV30 . CAWSRGDALEQYF TGTGCCTGGAGCCGGGGCGACGCCCTGGAGCAGTACTTC
TRBD1 TRBJ2-2 TRBV9 . CASSVAGTGAGELFF TGTGCCAGCAGCGTAGCCGGGACAGGGGCCGGGGAGCTGTTTTTT
. TRBJ1-2 TRBV10-3 . CAISEDREVPSNYGYTF TGTGCCATCAGTGAGGATCGGGAAGTCCCTTCTAACTATGGCTACACCTTC
. TRBJ2-3 TRBV7-8 . CASSFRLGTQYF TGTGCCAGCAGCTTTAGACTAGGTACGCAGTATTTT
. TRBJ1-2 TRBV13 . CASTARGRGGGYTF TGTGCCAGCACCGCCCGGGGGAGGGGAGGCGGCTACACCTTC